This note documents a single TCR beta chain sequence. Its antigen is still unknown. At one end, the junction sequence differs from germline, possibly due to a read error. The CDR3 covers 14 residues. Germline-derived CDR1 and CDR2 are SGHRS and YFSETQ. The data are from a study of identical twins. Points from the study as a whole: The conclusions drew on cross-sectional statistical analysis instead of tracking the same donors. With beta out-of-frame sequences, excess sharing by twins was weaker.

TCRdb processed the 5' RACE reads anew with MiXCR; each CDR3 protein has one entry. The top ten hold under 2% of the sample, which has hundreds of thousands of distinct CDR3 sequences, 10% to 15% seen once. This sample was also put to use in a study of yellow fever vaccine responses in identical twins.

Sequenced input: PBMCs. The chain couples TRBV5-1 to TRBJ2-3; D possibly uses TRBD1 or TRBD2 (6 bases each). The sequence came from a woman aged 18-29 years in good health. The CDR3 nucleotides are TGCGCCAGCAGGTTGGGGGGCGCCGAAGATACGCAGTATTTT. Amino acid sequence: CASRLGGAEDTQYF.